This T cell receptor beta chain was found in a study of CD8+ T cells in alopecia areata. The study's findings and limits: Normal-skin resident alphabeta T cells also appear among scalp sample sequences.

The researchers isolated CD4+ and CD8+ T cells from PBMCs by sorting. cDNA serving as the sequencing template came from extracted, reverse transcribed RNA. This table comes from immunoSEQ multiplex PCR, and its TCRdb copy is limited to in-frame clones, with some not included. This sample has around 97,000 clones, with around 50% found just once. The junction had 5 bases not matched to a gene; V was cut back by 5 bases and J by 0 bases. Germline CDR1 is SGHTA and CDR2 is FQGTGA. The CDR3 length is 17 residues. Of note for this clone: Its specificity is unknown.

The sample consisted of CD4+ T cells sorted from blood. The TCR originated in a human donor in good health. The chain combines TRBV7-3 with TRBJ2-7, with 15 bases aligning to TRBD2. Here the CDR3 reads CASSTGLAGGSSYEQYF. CDR3 in DNA: TGTGCCAGCAGCACGGGACTAGCGGGGGGTAGCTCCTACGAGCAGTACTTC.